Following are 4 T cell receptor beta chains from one sample sequenced in a study of Graves' ophthalmopathy and Graves' hyperthyroidism. Using RNA transcripts, the TCR beta CDR3 regions were amplified. Investigators did first-round RT-PCR with HTBI primers, then second-round multiplex PCR. TCRdb re-called the multiplex PCR reads with MiXCR, one entry per CDR3 protein. The sample consists of more than 1,000,000 distinct CDR3 sequences, roughly two fifths of them appearing once. The sequenced sample was peripheral blood or thyroid tissue (not recorded which). The origin of the receptors is an adult man with Graves' hyperthyroidism.

This clonotype was recorded many times. The rearrangement joins TRBV2 to TRBJ1-1, with D unclear. Germline values: CDR1 SNHLY, CDR2 FYNNEI. Trimming removed 4 bases at V and 6 bases at J, with 9 bases between. The CDR3 is 12 amino acids. DNA for the CDR3: TGTGCCAGCAGTGCCCACCGCCCTGAAGCTTTCTTT. Protein product: CASSAHRPEAFF.

The gene calls are TRBV9 and TRBJ1-5, with 8 bases matching TRBD1. The CDR3 sequence is 15 residues long. Germline V gene sequence: CDR1 SGDLS, CDR2 YYNGEE. Trimming at V came to 3 bases and at J to 11 bases, leaving 13 bases not matched to a gene. CDR3 nucleotides: TGTGCCAGCAGCGGACAGACAGGGGACGGAGAGACCCAGCATTTT. It is translated as CASSGQTGDGETQHF.

The chain combines TRBV12-3 or TRBV12-4 with TRBJ1-1; TRBD1 might be the D (5 bases). The CDR3 has 15 residues. Trimming took 6 bases from V and 1 from J, leaving 15 bases between them. CDR3 in amino acids: CASSVEDTRNTEAFF. DNA for the CDR3: TGTGCCAGCAGCGTTGAGGACACCAGGAACACTGAAGCTTTCTTT.

This CDR3 reads CASTFGLGNTIYF. CDR3 sequence (DNA): TGTGCCAGCACTTTCGGACTAGGGAACACCATATATTTT. The rearrangement joins TRBV6-5 to TRBJ1-3; unclear D gene. Germline lookup yields CDR1 MNHEY and CDR2 SVGAGI. This CDR3 is 13 amino acids long. V shed 7 bases and J shed 7 bases, with 14 bases lying between them.